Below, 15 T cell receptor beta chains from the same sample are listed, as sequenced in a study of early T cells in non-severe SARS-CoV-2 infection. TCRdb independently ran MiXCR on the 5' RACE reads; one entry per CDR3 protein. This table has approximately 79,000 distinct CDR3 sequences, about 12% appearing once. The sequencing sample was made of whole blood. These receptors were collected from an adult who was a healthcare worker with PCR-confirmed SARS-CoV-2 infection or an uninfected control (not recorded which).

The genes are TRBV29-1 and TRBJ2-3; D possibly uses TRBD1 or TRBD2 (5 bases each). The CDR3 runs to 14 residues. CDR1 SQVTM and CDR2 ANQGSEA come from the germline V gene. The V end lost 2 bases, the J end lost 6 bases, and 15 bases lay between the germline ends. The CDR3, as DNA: TGCAGCGTTGAAAGAGGGGCCGCCGGGGATACGCAGTATTTT. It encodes CSVERGAAGDTQYF.

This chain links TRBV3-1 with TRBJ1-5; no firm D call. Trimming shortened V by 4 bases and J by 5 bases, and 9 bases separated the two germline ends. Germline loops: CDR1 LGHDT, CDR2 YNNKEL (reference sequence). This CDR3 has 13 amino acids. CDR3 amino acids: CASSRGFDQPQHF. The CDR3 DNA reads TGTGCCAGCAGCCGCGGGTTTGATCAGCCCCAGCATTTT.

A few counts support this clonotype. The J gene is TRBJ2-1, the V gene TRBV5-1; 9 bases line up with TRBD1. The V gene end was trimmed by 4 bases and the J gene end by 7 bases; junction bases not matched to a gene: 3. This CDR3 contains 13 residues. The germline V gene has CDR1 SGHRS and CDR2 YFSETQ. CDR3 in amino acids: CASSRQGENEQFF. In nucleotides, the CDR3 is TGCGCCAGCAGCAGACAGGGGGAAAATGAGCAGTTCTTC.

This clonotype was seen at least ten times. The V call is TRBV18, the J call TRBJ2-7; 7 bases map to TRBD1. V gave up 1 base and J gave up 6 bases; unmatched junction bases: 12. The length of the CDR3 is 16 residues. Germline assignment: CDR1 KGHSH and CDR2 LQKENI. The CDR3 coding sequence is TGTGCCAGCTCACCACGCGAGGGAACAGGGGTTTCCGAGCAGTACTTC. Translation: CASSPREGTGVSEQYF.

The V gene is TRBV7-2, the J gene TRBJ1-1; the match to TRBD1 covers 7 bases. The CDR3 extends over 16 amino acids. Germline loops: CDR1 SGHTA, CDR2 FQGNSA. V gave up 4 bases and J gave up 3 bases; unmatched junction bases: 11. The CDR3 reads CASSSLPNRGYTEAFF. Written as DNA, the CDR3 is TGTGCCAGCAGCTCACTACCCAACAGGGGTTACACTGAAGCTTTCTTT.

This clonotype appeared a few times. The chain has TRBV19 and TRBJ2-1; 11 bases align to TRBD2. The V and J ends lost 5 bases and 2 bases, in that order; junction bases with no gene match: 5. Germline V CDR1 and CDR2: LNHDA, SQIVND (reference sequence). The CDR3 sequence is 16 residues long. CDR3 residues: CASSWTSGPPYNEQFF. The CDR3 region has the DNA TGTGCCAGTAGTTGGACTAGCGGGCCACCCTACAATGAGCAGTTCTTC.

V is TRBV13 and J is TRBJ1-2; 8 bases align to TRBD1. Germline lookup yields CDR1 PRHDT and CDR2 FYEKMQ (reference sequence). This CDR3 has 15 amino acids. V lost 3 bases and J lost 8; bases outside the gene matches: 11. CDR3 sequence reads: CASSFSVGQGPGYTF. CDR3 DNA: TGTGCCAGCAGCTTTTCAGTCGGACAGGGCCCCGGCTACACCTTC.

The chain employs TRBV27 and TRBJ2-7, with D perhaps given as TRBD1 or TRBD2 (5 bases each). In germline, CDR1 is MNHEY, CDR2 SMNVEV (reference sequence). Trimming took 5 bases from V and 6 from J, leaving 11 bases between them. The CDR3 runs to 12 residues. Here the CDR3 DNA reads TGTGCCAGCAGTCACGGGACGTCCGAGCAGTACTTC. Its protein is CASSHGTSEQYF.

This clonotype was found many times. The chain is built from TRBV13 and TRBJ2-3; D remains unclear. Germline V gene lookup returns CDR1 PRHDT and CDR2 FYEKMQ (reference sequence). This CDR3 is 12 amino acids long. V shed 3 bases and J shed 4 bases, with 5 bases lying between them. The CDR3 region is CASSFNPDTQYF. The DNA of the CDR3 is TGTGCCAGCAGCTTCAATCCAGATACGCAGTATTTT.

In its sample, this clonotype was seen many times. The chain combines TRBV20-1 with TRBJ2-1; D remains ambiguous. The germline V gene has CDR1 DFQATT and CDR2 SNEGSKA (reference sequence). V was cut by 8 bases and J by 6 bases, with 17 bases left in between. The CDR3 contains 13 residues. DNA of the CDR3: TGCAGTTTCCTCCGAGGCGCCGGCAATGAGCAGTTCTTC. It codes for CSFLRGAGNEQFF.

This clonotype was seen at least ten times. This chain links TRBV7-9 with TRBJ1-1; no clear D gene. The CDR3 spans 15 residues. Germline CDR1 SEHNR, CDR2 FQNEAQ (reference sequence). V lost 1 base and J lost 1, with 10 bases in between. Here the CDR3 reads CASSLVQGRNTEAFF. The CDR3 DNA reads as TGTGCCAGCAGCTTAGTGCAAGGAAGGAACACTGAAGCTTTCTTT. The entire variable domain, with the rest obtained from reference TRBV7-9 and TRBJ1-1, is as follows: DTGVSQNPRHKITKRGQNVTFRCDPISEHNRLYWYRQTLGQGPEFLTYFQNEAQLEKSRLLSDRFSAERPKGSFSTLEIQRTEQGDSAMYLCASSLVQGRNTEAFFGQGTRLTVV.

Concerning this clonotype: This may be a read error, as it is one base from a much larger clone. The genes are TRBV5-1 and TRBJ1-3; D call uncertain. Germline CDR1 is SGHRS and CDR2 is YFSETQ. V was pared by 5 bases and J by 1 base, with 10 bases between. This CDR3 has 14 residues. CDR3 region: CASRRRESGNTIYF. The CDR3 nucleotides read TGCGCCAGCAGAAGGCGGGAGTCTGGAAACACCATATATTTT.

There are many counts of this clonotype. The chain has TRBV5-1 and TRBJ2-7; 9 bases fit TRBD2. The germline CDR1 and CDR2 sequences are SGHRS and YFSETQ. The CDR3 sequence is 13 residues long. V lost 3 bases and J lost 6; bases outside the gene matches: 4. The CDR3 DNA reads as TGCGCCAGCAGCTCGGGACTAGCACTCGAGCAGTACTTC. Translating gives CASSSGLALEQYF.

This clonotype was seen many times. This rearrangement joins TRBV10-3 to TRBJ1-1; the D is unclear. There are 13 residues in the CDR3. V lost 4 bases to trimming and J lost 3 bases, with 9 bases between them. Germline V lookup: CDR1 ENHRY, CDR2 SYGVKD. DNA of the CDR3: TGTGCCATCAGTGTTCCTGGGGACACTGAAGCTTTCTTT. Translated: CAISVPGDTEAFF.

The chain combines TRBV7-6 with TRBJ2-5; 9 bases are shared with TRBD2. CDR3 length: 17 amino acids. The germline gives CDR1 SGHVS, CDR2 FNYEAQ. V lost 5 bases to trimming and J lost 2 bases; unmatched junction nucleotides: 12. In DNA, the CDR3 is TGTGCCAGCAGCCGCTGGTCTCGACTAGCGGAACAAGAGACCCAGTACTTC. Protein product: CASSRWSRLAEQETQYF.